This TCR beta chain was recovered during a study of cytomegalovirus exposure and HLA in healthy donors. Whole-study context: Early on, a data release was issued that held 85 million to 95 million unique TCRs from HLA-typed donors. Across 300 to 400 genotyped donors, roughly 85% landed in the Caucasian-associated ancestry cluster.

Study-wide findings and caveats: A later analysis found that most CMV-associated TCR beta chains appeared HLA-restricted.

Germline loops: CDR1 MNHEY, CDR2 SMNVEV (reference sequence). The CDR3 spans 14 residues. V lost 3 bases, J lost 2 bases, and 4 bases stayed unmatched. In this sample, this clone turned up a few times. Its antigen is not identified. 13 Jbeta primers and 60 Vbeta primers were used for the PCR. Method: immunoSEQ multiplex PCR; TCRdb's copy keeps in-frame clones and lacks some. Counted here are over 70,000 clones, approximately 65% occurring once; the ten biggest clones make up 2.1%. This TCR was recovered from a man younger than 40 in good health and CMV-seronegative. The sequenced sample was PBMCs. The chain employs TRBV27 and TRBJ2-7, with TRBD1 identical over 7 bases. For the CDR3, the DNA is TGTGCCAGCAGTTTGGGACAGCCAGCCTACGAGCAGTACTTC. It encodes CASSLGQPAYEQYF.